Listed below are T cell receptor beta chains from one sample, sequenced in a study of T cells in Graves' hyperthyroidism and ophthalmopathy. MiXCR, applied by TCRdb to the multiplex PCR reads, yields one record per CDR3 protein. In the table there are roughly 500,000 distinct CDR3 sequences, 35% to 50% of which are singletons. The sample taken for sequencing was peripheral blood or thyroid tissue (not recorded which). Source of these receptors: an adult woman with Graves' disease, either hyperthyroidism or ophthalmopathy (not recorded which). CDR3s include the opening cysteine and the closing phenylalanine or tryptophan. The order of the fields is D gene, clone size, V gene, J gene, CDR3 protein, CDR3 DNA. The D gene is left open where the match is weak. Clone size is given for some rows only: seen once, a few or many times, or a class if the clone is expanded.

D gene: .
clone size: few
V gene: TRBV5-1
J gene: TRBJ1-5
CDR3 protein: CASSLEMGQPQHF
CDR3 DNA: TGCGCCAGCAGCTTGGAAATGGGTCAGCCCCAGCATTTT

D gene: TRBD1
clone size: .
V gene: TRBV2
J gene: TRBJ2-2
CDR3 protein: CASKGGQGNTGELFF
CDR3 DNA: TGTGCCAGCAAAGGGGGACAGGGCAACACCGGGGAGCTGTTTTTT

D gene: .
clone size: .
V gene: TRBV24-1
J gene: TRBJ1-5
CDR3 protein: CATSAAGPNQPQHF
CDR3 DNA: TGTGCCACCAGTGCGGCAGGGCCGAATCAGCCCCAGCATTTT

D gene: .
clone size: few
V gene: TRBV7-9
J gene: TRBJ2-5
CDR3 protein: CASRPGGVETQYF
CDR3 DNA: TGTGCCAGCAGACCGGGGGGCGTAGAGACCCAGTACTTC

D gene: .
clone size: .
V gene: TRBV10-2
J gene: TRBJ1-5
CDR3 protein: CASGKYSNQPQHF
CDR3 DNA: TGCGCCAGCGGTAAATATAGCAATCAGCCCCAGCATTTT

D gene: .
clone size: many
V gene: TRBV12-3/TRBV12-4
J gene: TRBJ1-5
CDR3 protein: CASTQGGGSQPQHF
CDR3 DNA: TGTGCCAGCACCCAAGGAGGGGGAAGCCAGCCCCAGCATTTT

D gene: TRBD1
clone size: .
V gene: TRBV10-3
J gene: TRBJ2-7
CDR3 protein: CAISESQGASYEQYF
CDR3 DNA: TGTGCCATCAGTGAAAGTCAGGGGGCTTCCTACGAGCAGTACTTC

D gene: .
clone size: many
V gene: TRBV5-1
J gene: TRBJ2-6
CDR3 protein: CASSPQAGANVLTF
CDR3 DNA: TGCGCCAGCAGCCCCCAAGCTGGGGCCAACGTCCTGACTTTC

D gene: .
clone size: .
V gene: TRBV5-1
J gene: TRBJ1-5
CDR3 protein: CASSPGFGRNQPQHF
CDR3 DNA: TGCGCCAGCAGCCCGGGATTCGGCAGGAATCAGCCCCAGCATTTT

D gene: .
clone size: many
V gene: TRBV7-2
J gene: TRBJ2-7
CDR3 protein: CASSYASTTYEQYF
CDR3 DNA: TGTGCCAGCAGCTATGCCTCGACAACCTACGAGCAGTACTTC

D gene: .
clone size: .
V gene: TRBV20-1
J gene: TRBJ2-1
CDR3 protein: CSARGWESYNEQFF
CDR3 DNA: TGCAGTGCTAGAGGGTGGGAGAGCTACAATGAGCAGTTCTTC

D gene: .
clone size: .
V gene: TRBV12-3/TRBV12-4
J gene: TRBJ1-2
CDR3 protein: CATSAPRFSYGYTF
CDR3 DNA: TGTGCCACCAGTGCACCCCGATTTAGCTATGGCTACACCTTC

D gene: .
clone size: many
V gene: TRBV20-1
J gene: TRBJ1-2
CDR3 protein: CSATRREVSHGYTF
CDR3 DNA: TGCAGTGCTACCCGAAGGGAGGTATCACATGGCTACACCTTC

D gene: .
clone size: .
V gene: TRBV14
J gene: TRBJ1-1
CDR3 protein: CASSQEGTGLNTEAFF
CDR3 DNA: TGTGCCAGCAGCCAAGAGGGGACGGGTTTGAACACTGAAGCCTTCTTT

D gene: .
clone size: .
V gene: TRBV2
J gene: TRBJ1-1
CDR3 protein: CASSGREAFF
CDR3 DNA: TGTGCCAGCAGTGGCAGGGAAGCTTTCTTT

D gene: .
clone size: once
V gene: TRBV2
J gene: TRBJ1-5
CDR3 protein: CASRPTGFGNQPQHF
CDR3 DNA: TGTGCCAGCAGACCAACAGGTTTTGGCAATCAGCCCCAGCATTTT

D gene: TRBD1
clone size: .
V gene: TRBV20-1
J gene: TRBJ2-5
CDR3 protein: CSAREDRQTQYF
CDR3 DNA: TGCAGTGCTAGAGAGGACAGGCAGACCCAGTACTTC

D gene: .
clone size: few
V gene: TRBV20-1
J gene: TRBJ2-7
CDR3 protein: CSARGGGTFSYEQYF
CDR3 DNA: TGCAGTGCTAGAGGAGGGGGGACATTCTCCTACGAGCAGTACTTC

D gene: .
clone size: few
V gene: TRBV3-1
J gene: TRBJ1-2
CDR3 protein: CASTGRGPNYGYTF
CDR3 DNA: TGTGCCAGTACTGGGCGGGGTCCTAACTATGGCTACACCTTC

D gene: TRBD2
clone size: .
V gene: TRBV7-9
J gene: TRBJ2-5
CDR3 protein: CASSLAGGRGQETQYF
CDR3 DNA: TGTGCCAGCAGCTTGGCGGGGGGAAGGGGTCAAGAGACCCAGTACTTC

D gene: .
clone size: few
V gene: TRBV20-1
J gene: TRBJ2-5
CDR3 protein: CSARPSAGETQYF
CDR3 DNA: TGCAGTGCTAGACCCTCCGCCGGGGAGACCCAGTACTTC

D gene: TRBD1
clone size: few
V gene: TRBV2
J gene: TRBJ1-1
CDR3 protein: CASRADREGTEAFF
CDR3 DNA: TGTGCCAGCAGGGCGGACAGGGAGGGGACTGAAGCTTTCTTT

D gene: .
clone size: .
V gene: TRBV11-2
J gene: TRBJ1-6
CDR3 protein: CASSAQGLTNSPLHF
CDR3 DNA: TGTGCCAGCAGCGCCCAGGGGCTTACCAATTCACCCCTCCACTTT

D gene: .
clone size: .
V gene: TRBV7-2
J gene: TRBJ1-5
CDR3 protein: CASSLFSSNQPQHF
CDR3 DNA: TGTGCCAGCAGCTTATTCAGCAGCAATCAGCCCCAGCATTTT

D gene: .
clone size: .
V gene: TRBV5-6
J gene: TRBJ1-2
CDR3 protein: CASSLSSWVRQYGYTF
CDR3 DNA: TGTGCCAGCAGCTTGTCTTCCTGGGTGAGGCAATATGGCTACACCTTC

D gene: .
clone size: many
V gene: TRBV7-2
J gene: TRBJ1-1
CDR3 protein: CASSFSSNTEAFF
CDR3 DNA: TGTGCCAGCAGCTTCAGCAGCAACACTGAAGCTTTCTTT

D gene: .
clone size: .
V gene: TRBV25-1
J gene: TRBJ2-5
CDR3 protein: CASSHRQGKETQYF
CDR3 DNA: TGTGCCAGCAGTCATCGGCAGGGAAAAGAGACCCAGTACTTC

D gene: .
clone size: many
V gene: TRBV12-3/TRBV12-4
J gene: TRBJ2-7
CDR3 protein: CASSGRQHIYEQYF
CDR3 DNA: TGTGCCAGCAGCGGAAGACAGCATATCTACGAGCAGTACTTC

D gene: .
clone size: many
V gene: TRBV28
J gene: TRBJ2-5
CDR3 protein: CASSEGRNQETQYF
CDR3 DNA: TGTGCCAGCAGTGAGGGGCGCAACCAAGAGACCCAGTACTTC

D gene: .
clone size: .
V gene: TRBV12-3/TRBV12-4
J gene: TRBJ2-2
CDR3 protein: CASSFSPDGGELFF
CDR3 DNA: TGTGCCAGCAGTTTCTCTCCGGACGGGGGGGAGCTGTTTTTT

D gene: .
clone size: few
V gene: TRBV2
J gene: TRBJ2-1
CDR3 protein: CASSEVQLRRDEQFF
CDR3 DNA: TGTGCCAGCAGTGAAGTTCAACTAAGGCGGGATGAGCAGTTCTTC

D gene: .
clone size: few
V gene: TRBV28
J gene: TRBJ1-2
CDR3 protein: CASSLTSGVETF
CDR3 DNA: TGTGCCAGCAGTTTGACCTCAGGGGTGGAAACCTTC

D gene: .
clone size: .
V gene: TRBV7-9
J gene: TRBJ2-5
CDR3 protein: CASSLGPGLYF
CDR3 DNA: TGTGCCAGCAGCCTAGGCCCGGGTTTGTACTTC

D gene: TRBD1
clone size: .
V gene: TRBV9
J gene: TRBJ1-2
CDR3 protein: CASSGRQGENGYTF
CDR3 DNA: TGTGCCAGCAGCGGCCGACAGGGGGAGAATGGCTACACCTTC

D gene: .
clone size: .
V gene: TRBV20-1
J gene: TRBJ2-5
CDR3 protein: CSATGLRETQYF
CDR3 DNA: TGCAGTGCTACAGGGTTGCGAGAGACCCAGTACTTC

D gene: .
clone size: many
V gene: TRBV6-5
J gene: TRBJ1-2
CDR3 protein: CASSPSSVYGYTF
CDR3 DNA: TGTGCCAGCAGCCCTAGTTCCGTTTATGGCTACACCTTC

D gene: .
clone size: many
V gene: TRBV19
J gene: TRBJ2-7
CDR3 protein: CASSGLLGPRDEQYF
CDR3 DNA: TGTGCCAGTTCGGGTTTGCTGGGTCCTCGAGACGAGCAGTACTTC

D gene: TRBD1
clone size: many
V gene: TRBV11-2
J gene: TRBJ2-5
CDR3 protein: CASSLVGSGTGDGTQYF
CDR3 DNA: TGTGCCAGCAGCTTAGTAGGATCCGGGACAGGGGATGGGACCCAGTACTTC

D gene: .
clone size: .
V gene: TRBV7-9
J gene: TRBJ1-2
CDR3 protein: CASSPDPGTNYGYTF
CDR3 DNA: TGTGCCAGCAGCCCAGATCCCGGGACTAACTATGGCTACACCTTC

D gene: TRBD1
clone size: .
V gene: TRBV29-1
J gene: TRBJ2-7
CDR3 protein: CSLGGWRYEQYF
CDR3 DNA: TGCAGCTTAGGGGGCTGGCGGTACGAGCAGTACTTC

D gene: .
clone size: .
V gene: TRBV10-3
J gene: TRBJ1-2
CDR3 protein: CAPRQGTKVSNYGYTF
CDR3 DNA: TGTGCTCCTCGGCAGGGGACAAAGGTATCAAACTATGGCTACACCTTC

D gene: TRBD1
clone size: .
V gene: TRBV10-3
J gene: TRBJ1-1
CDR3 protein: CAISEYDRGVAEAFF
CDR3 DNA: TGTGCCATCAGTGAATACGACAGGGGAGTCGCTGAAGCTTTCTTT

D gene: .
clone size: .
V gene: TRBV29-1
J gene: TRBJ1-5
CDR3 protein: CSVEEEGNRPQHF
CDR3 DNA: TGCAGCGTTGAGGAGGAGGGTAACCGGCCCCAGCATTTT

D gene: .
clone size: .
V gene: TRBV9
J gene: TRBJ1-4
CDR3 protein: CASSVVSGRSNEKLFF
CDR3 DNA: TGTGCCAGCAGCGTAGTTAGTGGAAGATCTAATGAAAAACTGTTTTTT

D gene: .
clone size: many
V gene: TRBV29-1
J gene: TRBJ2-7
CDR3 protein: CSVAQGGYEQYF
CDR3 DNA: TGCAGCGTGGCCCAAGGGGGGTACGAGCAGTACTTC

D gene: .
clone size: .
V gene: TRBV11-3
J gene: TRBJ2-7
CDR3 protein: CASSLGGVGGIRYEQYF
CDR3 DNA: TGTGCCAGCAGCTTAGGCGGCGTTGGCGGGATCCGATACGAGCAGTACTTC

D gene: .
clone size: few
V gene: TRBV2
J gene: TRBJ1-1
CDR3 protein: CASILGSTWPEAFF
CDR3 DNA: TGTGCCAGCATCCTAGGGTCCACCTGGCCGGAAGCTTTCTTT

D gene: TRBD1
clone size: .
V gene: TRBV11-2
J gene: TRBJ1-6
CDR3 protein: CASQGQSNSPLHF
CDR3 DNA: TGTGCCAGCCAGGGACAGAGTAATTCACCCCTCCACTTT

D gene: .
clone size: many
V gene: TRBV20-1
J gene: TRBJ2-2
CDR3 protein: CSARDLSTGELFF
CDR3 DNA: TGCAGTGCGAGGGACCTATCCACCGGGGAGCTGTTTTTT

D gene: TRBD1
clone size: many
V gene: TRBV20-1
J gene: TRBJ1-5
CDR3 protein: CSARSGTGDQPQHF
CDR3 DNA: TGCAGTGCTCGAAGCGGGACAGGGGATCAGCCCCAGCATTTT

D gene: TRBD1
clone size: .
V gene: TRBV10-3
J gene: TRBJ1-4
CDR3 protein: CAISENRGEFEKLFF
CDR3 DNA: TGTGCCATCAGTGAGAACAGGGGCGAATTTGAAAAACTGTTTTTT

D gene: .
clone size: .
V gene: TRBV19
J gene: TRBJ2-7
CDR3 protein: CASSIAHDYEQYF
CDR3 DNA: TGTGCCAGTAGTATCGCGCACGACTACGAGCAGTACTTC

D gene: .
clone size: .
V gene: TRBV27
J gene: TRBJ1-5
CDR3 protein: CASAAAQNQPQHF
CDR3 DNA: TGTGCCAGCGCAGCGGCCCAGAATCAGCCCCAGCATTTT

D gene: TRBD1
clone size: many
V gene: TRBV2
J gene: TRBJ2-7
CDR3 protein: CASSQTGAEQYF
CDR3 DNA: TGTGCCAGCAGCCAGACAGGGGCCGAGCAGTACTTC

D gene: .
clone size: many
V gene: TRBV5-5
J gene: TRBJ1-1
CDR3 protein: CASSLSAWDTEAFF
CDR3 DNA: TGTGCCAGCAGTTTATCCGCTTGGGACACTGAAGCTTTCTTT